This passage covers 23 T cell receptor beta chains from one sample sequenced in a study of response to subunit inactivated influenza vaccine. TCRdb re-called the RT-PCR reads with MiXCR, one entry per CDR3 protein. The table lists around 850,000 distinct CDR3 sequences, approximately 18% of them singletons. Sequences were derived from PBMCs from blood, sampled roughly 5 days after vaccination. All receptors come from a man over 45 who received an inactivated influenza vaccine.

V usage is TRBV5-1 and J usage is TRBJ2-2; 8 bases align to TRBD2. Germline V gene data show CDR1 as SGHRS and CDR2 as YFSETQ. After removal of 4 bases from V and 4 bases from J, the junction contained 6 bases not matched to a gene. CDR3 length: 15 amino acids. For the CDR3, the DNA is TGCGCCAGCAGCCCGGGACTAGGGGGCACCGGGGAGCTGTTTTTT. This codes for CASSPGLGGTGELFF.

This clonotype turned up a few times. The V and J genes are TRBV28 and TRBJ2-5; 16 bases are shared with TRBD2. The CDR3 is 19 residues long. With V trimmed by 3 bases and J by 4 bases, 11 bases remained unmatched. Germline loops: CDR1 MDHEN, CDR2 SYDVKM. The chain's CDR3 is CASSFTLGLAGGQGETQYF. CDR3 bases: TGTGCCAGCAGTTTCACCCTGGGACTAGCGGGGGGGCAGGGAGAGACCCAGTACTTC.

This clonotype was observed a handful of times. The V call is TRBV5-1, the J call TRBJ2-2; D call uncertain. The CDR3 is 13 residues long. Germline values: CDR1 SGHRS, CDR2 YFSETQ. V was cut by 5 bases and J by 2 bases, with 7 bases left in between. The CDR3 is CASRSYNTGELFF. The DNA for the CDR3 is TGCGCCAGCAGGTCCTATAACACCGGGGAGCTGTTTTTT.

This clonotype showed up many times. One end of the junction does not line up with germline, which may come from a read error. The chain couples TRBV7-7 to TRBJ2-5; a possible D gene is TRBD2 (5 bases). CDR3 length: 11 residues. Germline V gives CDR1 SSHAT, CDR2 FNYEAQ (reference sequence). DNA for the CDR3: TGTGCTAGCAGCTCCGAGGGGACCCAGTACTTC. Encoded protein: CASSSEGTQYF.

This clonotype has more than one count but fewer than ten. Here the CDR3 reads CASSLAGAGGPADTQYF. The CDR3 DNA follows: TGCGCCAGCAGCTTGGCGGGGGCGGGGGGGCCAGCAGATACGCAGTATTTT. This sequence joins TRBV5-1 and TRBJ2-3; 9 bases align to TRBD2. The CDR3 is 17 amino acids. The V and J ends lost 0 bases and 4 bases, in that order; junction bases with no gene match: 9. Germline V gives CDR1 SGHRS, CDR2 YFSETQ.

The chain couples TRBV6-6 to TRBJ2-1, with 9 positions matching TRBD2. Germline lookup yields CDR1 MNHNY and CDR2 SVGAGI (reference sequence). The J segment lost 8 bases and the V segment lost 8 bases, leaving 4 bases of the junction unmatched. The CDR3 is 12 amino acids. CDR3 in amino acids: CASGGGADEQFF. The CDR3 coding sequence is TGTGCCAGCGGCGGGGGGGCTGATGAGCAGTTCTTC.

At least ten counts were recorded for this clonotype. The chain uses TRBV7-2 and TRBJ1-5; possible D gene TRBD1, 5 bases. The CDR3 contains 15 residues. Trimming removed 0 bases from V and 6 bases from J, with 12 bases in between. In germline, CDR1 is SGHTA, CDR2 FQGNSA. Here the CDR3 reads CASSLAPGTGQPQHF. The CDR3 nucleotides read TGTGCCAGCAGCTTAGCGCCGGGGACGGGTCAGCCCCAGCATTTT. The full variable domain, completed using reference TRBV7-2 and TRBJ1-5, is GAGVSQSPSNKVTEKGKDVELRCDPISGHTALYWYRQSLGQGLEFLIYFQGNSAPDKSGLPSDRFSAERTGGSVSTLTIQRTQQEDSAVYLCASSLAPGTGQPQHFGDGTRLSIL.

This chain joins TRBV7-2 and TRBJ2-1, with TRBD2 matching 7 bases. There are 14 residues in the CDR3. From germline, CDR1 is SGHTA and CDR2 FQGNSA. Losses at the gene ends were 1 base for V and 16 bases for J; bases not matched to a gene: 13. The CDR3 reads CASSLVQGGSVLFF. CDR3 sequence (DNA): TGTGCCAGCAGCTTAGTCCAGGGCGGGAGTGTCCTATTCTTC.

This clonotype was counted at least ten times. The CDR3 loop is CASSLRVANYGYTF. CDR3 sequence (DNA): TGTGCCAGCAGTTTAAGGGTTGCAAACTATGGCTACACCTTC. This chain connects TRBV12-3 or TRBV12-4 to TRBJ1-2; D remains unclear. The CDR3 covers 14 residues. V was shortened by 2 bases and J by 2 bases, with 9 bases between the two germline ends.

This clonotype was counted a few times. The chain carries TRBV6-5 and TRBJ2-1, with 8 bases that match TRBD2. Germline-derived CDR1 and CDR2 are MNHEY and SVGAGI. The V gene end was trimmed by 2 bases and the J gene end by 4 bases; junction bases not matched to a gene: 4. This CDR3 contains 15 residues. CDR3 protein: CASSYLTGGYNEQFF. CDR3 in DNA: TGTGCCAGCAGTTACCTTACGGGAGGGTACAATGAGCAGTTCTTC.

This chain uses TRBV29-1 with TRBJ2-7, with 9 bases lining up with TRBD2. The CDR3 contains 13 residues. The J segment lost 4 bases and the V segment lost 6 bases, leaving 7 bases of the junction unmatched. From germline, CDR1 is SQVTM and CDR2 ANQGSEA. The CDR3 loop reads CSVRVSGSYEQYF. In DNA, the CDR3 is TGCAGCGTGAGGGTTAGCGGGAGTTACGAGCAGTACTTC.

V and J are TRBV5-1 and TRBJ2-3; D possibly uses TRBD1 or TRBD2 (6 bases each). V shed 3 bases and J shed 5 bases, with 16 bases lying between them. The CDR3 length is 15 residues. Germline V lookup: CDR1 SGHRS, CDR2 YFSETQ. The CDR3 loop is CASSSFRGLVDTQYF. CDR3 DNA sequence: TGCGCCAGCAGCTCCTTCCGGGGGCTTGTAGATACGCAGTATTTT.

In this sample, this clonotype turned up a few times. The germline gene is not matched at one end of the junction; a read error may be the cause. V is TRBV15 and J is TRBJ2-1; 10 bases align to TRBD2. This CDR3 has 11 amino acids. CDR1 and CDR2 (germline): LNHNV, YYDKDF (reference sequence). CDR3 bases: TGTGCCACCAGCAATACTAGCGGGACACGTTTC. This encodes CATSNTSGTRF.

This clonotype has a handful of counts. This rearrangement joins TRBV19 to TRBJ2-5, with 8 bases identical to TRBD1. The CDR3 covers 14 residues. CDR1 is LNHDA, CDR2 SQIVND, per germline (reference sequence). V was clipped by 5 bases and J by 6 bases; unmatched bases: 8. CDR3: CASSFGQGTKTQYF. The CDR3 nucleotides are TGTGCCAGTAGTTTCGGACAGGGAACTAAGACCCAGTACTTC.

This chain uses TRBV12-3 or TRBV12-4 with TRBJ1-2; D uncertain. V was cut by 7 bases and J by 5 bases, with 20 bases left in between. CDR3 length: 15 residues. CDR3 nucleotides: TGTGCCAGCACCCTTTCCCCCTCCTCCCGTTATGGCTACACCTTC. This codes for CASTLSPSSRYGYTF.

Details on this clonotype: This may arise from a read error, as a much more abundant clone is one base away. V and J are TRBV4-3 and TRBJ2-5; 12 bases match TRBD1. This CDR3 comprises 17 residues. Per germline, CDR1 LGHNA and CDR2 YSLEER. V dropped 7 bases and J dropped 4; count of bases not matched to a gene: 13. The CDR3 DNA reads as TGCGCCAGCATCCAGTGGGACAGGGGGCGGGAAAGAGAGACCCAGTACTTC. It codes for CASIQWDRGRERETQYF.

The V gene is TRBV29-1, the J gene TRBJ2-2; no firm D call. Germline-derived CDR1 and CDR2 are SQVTM and ANQGSEA. The CDR3 spans 15 residues. The germline V and J ends were trimmed by 7 bases and 1 base, with 16 bases remaining between them. This chain's CDR3 is CSASIGTLNTGELFF. DNA for the CDR3: TGCAGCGCTTCCATTGGAACCCTGAACACCGGGGAGCTGTTTTTT.

This chain connects TRBV28 to TRBJ2-3; maybe TRBD1 (6 bases). Trimming stripped 11 bases from V and 8 bases from J, with 23 bases between. Germline assignment: CDR1 MDHEN and CDR2 SYDVKM. The CDR3 totals 14 residues. The CDR3 loop reads CAVENSDRSTTQYF. CDR3 bases: TGTGCCGTCGAGAATTCGGACAGATCCACTACGCAGTATTTT.

This clonotype was counted many times. The chain has TRBV9 and TRBJ2-1; D ambiguous. Trimming shortened V by 3 bases and J by 9 bases, and 19 bases separated the two germline ends. Germline V gene sequence: CDR1 SGDLS, CDR2 YYNGEE. This CDR3 comprises 15 residues. The CDR3 DNA sequence: TGTGCCAGCAGCGGAGGAAAGGAAGGGCGTCTTGAGCAGTTCTTC. Translated: CASSGGKEGRLEQFF. The full variable domain, with the rest looked up from reference TRBV9 and TRBJ2-1, is DSGVTQTPKHLITATGQRVTLRCSPRSGDLSVYWYQQSLDQGLQFLIQYYNGEERAKGNILERFSAQQFPDLHSELNLSSLELGDSALYFCASSGGKEGRLEQFFGPGTRLTVL.

The J gene is TRBJ2-5, the V gene TRBV9; the match to TRBD2 covers 13 bases. The J segment lost 5 bases and the V segment lost 0 bases, leaving 4 bases of the junction unmatched. CDR1 and CDR2 from the germline V gene are SGDLS and YYNGEE. The CDR3 covers 16 residues. The CDR3 sequence is CASSVGTSGGVETQYF. CDR3 nucleotide sequence: TGTGCCAGCAGCGTAGGAACTAGCGGGGGGGTGGAGACCCAGTACTTC.

This clonotype was observed a handful of times. The chain employs TRBV5-1 and TRBJ2-1; 10 nucleotides match TRBD2. This CDR3 is 17 amino acids long. The junction had 9 bases not matched to a gene; V was cut back by 0 bases and J by 6 bases. From germline, CDR1 is SGHRS and CDR2 YFSETQ. The CDR3 reads CASSLAPSGSGGNEQFF. DNA for the CDR3: TGCGCCAGCAGCTTGGCGCCTAGCGGGAGTGGAGGCAATGAGCAGTTCTTC. The full variable domain, its missing parts supplied by reference TRBV5-1 and TRBJ2-1, is KAGVTQTPRYLIKTRGQQVTLSCSPISGHRSVSWYQQTPGQGLQFLFEYFSETQRNKGNFPGRFSGRQFSNSRSEMNVSTLELGDSALYLCASSLAPSGSGGNEQFFGPGTRLTVL.

This clonotype was observed a handful of times. The rearrangement joins TRBV20-1 to TRBJ1-4; TRBD1 agrees at 9 bases. V lost 6 bases and J lost 3; bases outside the gene matches: 11. Per the germline V gene, CDR1 is DFQATT and CDR2 is SNEGSKA (reference sequence). The CDR3 runs to 16 residues. The CDR3 coding sequence is TGCAGTGCAACCGGGACAGGGAAGTCGGCTAATGAAAAACTGTTTTTT. Translation gives CSATGTGKSANEKLFF.

This clonotype came up many times. The gene calls are TRBV28 and TRBJ2-1; 10 bases line up with TRBD2. Germline-derived CDR1 and CDR2 are MDHEN and SYDVKM. V shed 2 bases, J shed 0 bases, and the junction held 1 base outside the gene matches. The CDR3 covers 16 residues. The CDR3 DNA is TGTGCCAGCAGTTTAATAGCGGGAGGCTCCTACAATGAGCAGTTCTTC. This codes for CASSLIAGGSYNEQFF.